These 31 T cell receptor beta chains were sequenced from one sample in a study of cytomegalovirus exposure and HLA in healthy donors. The PCR contained 60 Vbeta and 13 Jbeta primers. Repertoires were generated with immunoSEQ multiplex PCR, while TCRdb's copy carries only in-frame clones and drops some. Here the sample spans more than 95,000 clones, under 85% being singletons. Sequenced input: PBMCs. These receptors came from a woman aged 18-29 years in good health and CMV-seronegative.

The J gene is TRBJ1-5, the V gene TRBV6-1, with a tentative D call TRBD1 (5 bases). CDR3 length equals 15 residues. Germline values: CDR1 MNHNS, CDR2 SASEGT. V was clipped by 5 bases and J by 9 bases, with 20 bases between them. The CDR3 sequence is CASSMGGGLSSPQHF. The CDR3 nucleotides are TGTGCCAGCAGTATGGGGGGGGGTCTTTCGTCGCCCCAGCATTTT.

V gene TRBV5-5 combines with J gene TRBJ1-6; D is undetermined. With 4 bases removed from V and 0 bases from J, the gap between germline ends came to 11 bases. In germline, CDR1 is SGHKS, CDR2 YYEKEE (reference sequence). The CDR3 extends over 16 amino acids. This CDR3 reads CASSRPQSSYNSPLHF. In DNA form, the CDR3 reads TGTGCCAGCAGCCGTCCACAGAGCTCCTATAATTCACCCCTCCACTTT.

V and J are TRBV5-1 and TRBJ1-1, with TRBD1 as a possible D gene (6 bases). With 0 bases removed from V and 1 base from J, the gap between germline ends came to 7 bases. This CDR3 comprises 14 residues. The V gene's germline CDR1 is SGHRS and CDR2 YFSETQ. Written as DNA, the CDR3 is TGCGCCAGCAGCTTGGGGGGGCCGAACACTGAAGCTTTCTTT. It yields the protein CASSLGGPNTEAFF.

This clone has only a few counts. The genes are TRBV15 and TRBJ2-5; 12 positions match TRBD2. Looked up from germline, CDR1 is LNHNV and CDR2 is YYDKDF (reference sequence). V shed 3 bases and J 4 bases; nucleotides not matched to a gene: 9. This CDR3 is built from 17 residues. The DNA of the CDR3 is TGTGCCACCAGCAGGACTCAGACTAGCGGGGGAGGAGAGACCCAGTACTTC. Protein: CATSRTQTSGGGETQYF.

V and J are TRBV4-1 and TRBJ1-6, with TRBD1 as a possible D gene (6 bases). CDR1 MGHRA and CDR2 YSYEKL come from the germline V gene. The V and J ends lost 4 bases and 9 bases respectively, with 16 bases between them. The CDR3 consists of 15 residues. The CDR3 region is CASSLQGGGGSPLHF. The DNA of the CDR3 is TGCGCCAGCAGCCTCCAAGGGGGGGGCGGTTCACCCCTCCACTTT.

The V gene is TRBV6-6, the J gene TRBJ1-1; D is uncertain. The CDR3 extends over 12 amino acids. The germline V and J ends were trimmed by 5 bases and 7 bases, with 11 bases remaining between them. The germline V gene encodes CDR1 MNHNY and CDR2 SVGAGI (reference sequence). The DNA of the CDR3 is TGTGCCAGCAGTGACACGTCGGTTGAAGCTTTCTTT. Encoded protein: CASSDTSVEAFF.

This clone showed up just a few times. This sequence joins TRBV15 and TRBJ2-7, with TRBD1 matching 11 bases. After removal of 6 bases from V and 7 bases from J, the junction contained 8 bases not matched to a gene. Per germline, CDR1 LNHNV and CDR2 YYDKDF (reference sequence). CDR3 length equals 14 residues. CDR3 in amino acids: CATRIGQGAGEQYF. CDR3 in DNA: TGTGCCACCAGAATAGGACAGGGGGCGGGGGAGCAGTACTTC.

J is TRBJ2-6 and V is TRBV5-8; D remains ambiguous. CDR3 size: 14 residues. V was cut by 7 bases and J by 0 bases, with 8 bases left in between. Germline V gene lookup returns CDR1 SGHTS and CDR2 YDEGEE. For the CDR3, the DNA is TGTGCCAGCGAACAAGACTCTGGGGCCAACGTCCTGACTTTC. Its protein product is CASEQDSGANVLTF.

V is TRBV28 and J is TRBJ1-1; D might be TRBD1 (6 bases). The CDR3 runs 14 residues. Germline V gives CDR1 MDHEN, CDR2 SYDVKM. Trimming took off 7 bases at V and 4 bases at J, with 16 bases between the two ends. CDR3 in amino acids: CASTLPGGLTEAFF. The CDR3 DNA reads as TGTGCCAGCACCCTACCCGGGGGGCTCACTGAAGCTTTCTTT.

The chain links TRBV6-1 to TRBJ2-1; TRBD1 matches at 10 bases. V gave up 6 bases and J gave up 6 bases; unmatched junction bases: 8. There are 15 residues in the CDR3. CDR1 is MNHNS and CDR2 is SASEGT in the germline V gene. This CDR3 reads CASRGIWTGGNEQFF. CDR3 coding DNA: TGTGCCAGCAGAGGGATATGGACAGGGGGCAATGAGCAGTTCTTC.

The V call is TRBV7-6, the J call TRBJ2-5, with a weak D call TRBD2 (7 bases). Germline V gene data show CDR1 as SGHVS and CDR2 as FNYEAQ. The V gene lost 5 bases and the J gene lost 4 bases, with 14 bases spanning the gap. This CDR3 is 14 amino acids long. CDR3 sequence reads: CASSTEGGRETQYF. As DNA, the CDR3 is TGTGCCAGCAGCACTGAGGGGGGGAGAGAGACCCAGTACTTC.

Only one count was recorded for this clone. Other DNA sequences from this sample encode an identical CDR3 as well. The rearrangement uses TRBV30 and TRBJ1-1; weak D call: TRBD1 (5 bases). V was pared by 5 bases and J by 3 bases, with 7 bases between. Germline V lookup: CDR1 GTSNPN, CDR2 SVGIG (reference sequence). The length of the CDR3 is 11 residues. The CDR3 DNA is TGTGCCTGGGGAGGGGACACTGAAGCTTTCTTT. As protein: CAWGGDTEAFF.

The chain recombines TRBV2 with TRBJ1-2; 7 positions match TRBD1. The CDR3 sequence is 13 residues long. Germline-derived CDR1 and CDR2 are SNHLY and FYNNEI. V was clipped by 5 bases and J by 1 base; unmatched bases: 1. The CDR3 sequence is CASSRDSNYGYTF. Written as DNA, the CDR3 is TGTGCCAGCAGTAGGGACAGTAACTATGGCTACACCTTC. Using reference TRBV2 and TRBJ1-2 for the parts outside the CDR3, the full variable domain is EPEVTQTPSHQVTQMGQEVILRCVPISNHLYFYWYRQILGQKVEFLVSFYNNEISEKSEIFDDQFSVERPDGSNFTLKIRSTKLEDSAMYFCASSRDSNYGYTFGSGTRLTVV.

The V gene is TRBV7-9, the J gene TRBJ2-7, with 8 nucleotides matching TRBD2. From germline, CDR1 is SEHNR and CDR2 FQNEAQ (reference sequence). This CDR3 region has 15 residues. V lost 5 bases, J lost 2 bases, and 8 bases stayed unmatched. CDR3 in amino acids: CASSPQSGGAYEQYF. DNA of the CDR3: TGTGCCAGCAGCCCCCAGAGCGGGGGAGCCTACGAGCAGTACTTC.

The V call is TRBV7-6, the J call TRBJ2-7; 10 nucleotides align to TRBD1. Germline assignment: CDR1 SGHVS and CDR2 FNYEAQ. The CDR3 length is 16 residues. V dropped 5 bases and J dropped 4; count of bases not matched to a gene: 11. In DNA, the CDR3 is TGTGCCAGCAGCGTAGGACAGGGGGGGTCGGGGTACGAGCAGTACTTC. Translation: CASSVGQGGSGYEQYF.

V is TRBV4-1 and J is TRBJ1-2; D is possibly TRBD1 (6 bases). The CDR3 runs to 16 residues. V lost 2 bases and J 4 bases, leaving 17 bases between the germline ends. CDR1 and CDR2 (germline): MGHRA, YSYEKL. CDR3 in amino acids: CASSQSPGGRSYGYTF. The CDR3, as DNA: TGCGCCAGCAGCCAATCGCCGGGGGGGCGCTCCTATGGCTACACCTTC.

The CDR3 region has the DNA TGTGCCAGCAGCTTAGGTCCTAGAAACTATGGCTACACCTTC. Translating it yields CASSLGPRNYGYTF. The V gene is TRBV13, the J gene TRBJ1-2; D is undetermined. The CDR3 is 14 amino acids. Trimming took off 0 bases at V and 2 bases at J, with 7 bases between the two ends. Germline lookup yields CDR1 PRHDT and CDR2 FYEKMQ (reference sequence).

The gene calls are TRBV27 and TRBJ1-1, with 9 bases lining up with TRBD1. The J segment lost 1 base and the V segment lost 5 bases, leaving 5 bases of the junction unmatched. Germline CDR1 MNHEY, CDR2 SMNVEV (reference sequence). The CDR3 contains 15 residues. The CDR3 DNA follows: TGTGCCAGCAGTGCCTTGGGACAGGGGAACACTGAAGCTTTCTTT. It specifies CASSALGQGNTEAFF.

This clone appeared a few times. The chain employs TRBV7-2 and TRBJ1-5, with D perhaps matching TRBD1 (5 bases). Germline assignment: CDR1 SGHTA and CDR2 FQGNSA. The CDR3 length is 11 residues. Trimming pared 6 bases from V and 11 bases from J, leaving 11 bases between. The DNA of the CDR3 is TGTGCCAGCAGGTTTGGGGGGGCCCAGCATTTT. Amino acids: CASRFGGAQHF. Full variable domain (rest looked up from reference TRBV7-2 and TRBJ1-5): GAGVSQSPSNKVTEKGKDVELRCDPISGHTALYWYRQSLGQGLEFLIYFQGNSAPDKSGLPSDRFSAERTGGSVSTLTIQRTQQEDSAVYLCASRFGGAQHFGDGTRLSIL.

This chain connects TRBV6-1 to TRBJ1-6; tentative D call: TRBD1 (6 bases). V was clipped by 3 bases and J by 13 bases, with 13 bases between them. In germline, CDR1 is MNHNS, CDR2 SASEGT. CDR3 size: 13 residues. The CDR3 region has the DNA TGTGCCAGCAGTGAGGTTATTCAGGGGCCCCTCCACTTT. Protein product: CASSEVIQGPLHF.

A few counts support this clone. V gene TRBV2 combines with J gene TRBJ1-1, with a tentative D call TRBD1 (6 bases). V lost 6 bases to trimming and J lost 0 bases, with 11 bases between them. CDR1 is SNHLY, CDR2 FYNNEI, per germline. CDR3 length: 14 amino acids. The CDR3 loop reads CASSMGHVNTEAFF. The CDR3 nucleotides read TGTGCCAGCAGCATGGGACACGTGAACACTGAAGCTTTCTTT.

This clone appeared once. V gene TRBV6-5 combines with J gene TRBJ1-1, with D possibly matching TRBD1 (5 bases). This CDR3 contains 15 residues. The germline V gene has CDR1 MNHEY and CDR2 SVGAGI. V lost 6 bases, J lost 1 base, and 15 bases lay in between. CDR3 sequence reads: CASSPTRQGNTEAFF. The CDR3 region has the DNA TGTGCCAGCAGCCCTACCAGGCAGGGGAACACTGAAGCTTTCTTT.

This clone was detected only once. The gene calls are TRBV2 and TRBJ1-1; 9 bases line up with TRBD1. There are 12 residues in the CDR3. V lost 10 bases to trimming and J lost 6 bases; unmatched junction nucleotides: 6. CDR1 and CDR2 (germline): SNHLY, FYNNEI. CDR3 sequence (DNA): TGTGCCACCCGGGACAGGGCTTCTGAAGCTTTCTTT. It yields the protein CATRDRASEAFF.

The genes are TRBV6-1 and TRBJ2-7, with D possibly being TRBD1 (5 bases). CDR3 length: 14 amino acids. CDR1 and CDR2 (germline): MNHNS, SASEGT. Trimming cost V 3 bases and J 2 bases, with 11 bases left between them. The CDR3 coding sequence is TGTGCCAGCAGTGATTGGACAAAACCCTACGAGCAGTACTTC. It yields the protein CASSDWTKPYEQYF.

The CDR3 sequence is CAWGTDTGELFF. The CDR3 coding sequence is TGTGCCTGGGGGACAGACACCGGGGAGCTGTTTTTT. The V call is TRBV30, the J call TRBJ2-2; 7 nucleotides align to TRBD1. J lost 3 bases, V lost 5 bases, and 0 bases had no gene match. The CDR3 runs 12 residues. In germline, CDR1 is GTSNPN, CDR2 SVGIG (reference sequence).

This chain links TRBV14 with TRBJ2-5, with 7 bases aligning to TRBD1. The CDR3 loop spans 15 amino acids. The germline V gene has CDR1 SGHDN and CDR2 FVKESK. V was clipped by 0 bases and J by 3 bases; unmatched bases: 4. CDR3 nucleotides: TGTGCCAGCAGCCAAGAAATCGGGACAGAAGAGACCCAGTACTTC. It encodes CASSQEIGTEETQYF.

V usage is TRBV7-6 and J usage is TRBJ1-2; D call uncertain. V shed 5 bases and J shed 4 bases, with 8 bases lying between them. This CDR3 spans 12 amino acids. Germline lookup yields CDR1 SGHVS and CDR2 FNYEAQ. This CDR3 reads CASSPRIYGYTF. Written as DNA, the CDR3 is TGTGCCAGCAGCCCTCGTATCTATGGCTACACCTTC.

V and J are TRBV29-1 and TRBJ1-2; TRBD1 matches 7 bases. Trimming took 6 bases from V and 5 from J; bases not matched to a gene: 6. Per the germline V gene, CDR1 is SQVTM and CDR2 is ANQGSEA. The CDR3 totals 12 residues. The CDR3 reads CSVRQGEYGYTF. DNA of the CDR3: TGCAGCGTCAGACAGGGAGAGTATGGCTACACCTTC.

The rearrangement joins TRBV6-1 to TRBJ2-7; no reliable D call. This CDR3 is 15 amino acids long. Trimming removed 3 bases at V and 1 base at J, with 13 bases between. Per germline, CDR1 MNHNS and CDR2 SASEGT. The CDR3: CASSDGQVGSYEQYF. For the CDR3, the DNA is TGTGCCAGCAGTGATGGGCAGGTTGGATCCTACGAGCAGTACTTC.

CDR3 nucleotide sequence: TGTGCCAGCAGTCTGGGGACAGGGGAGCGACTGTTTTTT. Translated: CASSLGTGERLFF. The V call is TRBV28, the J call TRBJ1-4, with 10 nucleotides matching TRBD1. With 5 bases clipped from V and 13 bases from J, the junction kept 7 bases outside the gene matches. Looked up from germline, CDR1 is MDHEN and CDR2 is SYDVKM. This CDR3 region has 13 residues.

J is TRBJ2-1 and V is TRBV29-1, with a possible D match to TRBD2 (6 bases). Germline assignment: CDR1 SQVTM and CDR2 ANQGSEA. With 7 bases removed from V and 1 base from J, the gap between germline ends came to 14 bases. The CDR3 has 14 residues. The CDR3 nucleotides read TGCAGCGGGGACTCTAGCGTTTCCTACAATGAGCAGTTCTTC. Translated: CSGDSSVSYNEQFF.